This T cell receptor beta chain emerged from a study of blood T cell repertoires in COVID-19. Across the whole study: Donors in the United States, Italy and Spain gave samples during acute or convalescent COVID-19. PBMCs, B-cell-depleted T cells, or T cells provided the cDNA or gDNA that made up the material.

In the original workflow: Amplification of reference gene primers provided the estimated nucleated cell counts. TCRdb's table, derived via immunoSEQ multiplex PCR, lists solely in-frame clones and lacks some. D and trimming come from the DNA, and the V and J calls and clone size come from that table. The sample consists of about 52,000 clones, 70% to 85% of them appearing once. CDR1 and CDR2 from the germline V gene are LGHNA and YSLEER. V dropped 4 bases and J dropped 5; count of bases not matched to a gene: 9. The CDR3 runs to 15 residues. Sequencing used peripheral blood. J is TRBJ2-7 and V is TRBV4-3; 9 bases line up with TRBD1. The TCR was taken from a man older than 75 with COVID-19, enrolled during active disease. The CDR3 spells CASSLWGQGRHEQYF. CDR3 in DNA: TGCGCCAGCAGCCTTTGGGGACAGGGCCGGCACGAGCAGTACTTC.